This T cell receptor (beta chain) was obtained from a study of blood T cell repertoires in COVID-19. Study-level information: Collection of acute and convalescent COVID-19 samples took place in the United States, Italy and Spain.

Per the authors' pipeline: How many nucleated cells were present was estimated from reference gene primer amplification. TCRdb's copy holds only in-frame clones and misses some; the assay was immunoSEQ multiplex PCR. V and J calls and clone size are given by that table; D and trimming were obtained from the DNA. The sample shows about 240,000 clones, around 89% of them seen only once. V was shortened by 3 bases and J by 0 bases, with 12 bases between the two germline ends. Germline V gene sequence: CDR1 SGHRS, CDR2 YFSETQ. CDR3 length equals 16 residues. Allocation to cohorts depended on clinical history reported by the participants. Each recovered donor of Cohort 3 presented with two negative PCRs, clearance, or symptom resolution.

This chain joins TRBV5-1 and TRBJ2-2, with a weak D call TRBD1 (6 bases). Sequences were obtained from PBMCs or T cells enriched from blood (not recorded which). The clonotype originates from a woman aged 25 to 39 who had recovered from COVID-19. The CDR3 reads CASSSTGDSNTGELFF. In DNA, the CDR3 is TGCGCCAGCAGCTCGACAGGTGATTCGAACACCGGGGAGCTGTTTTTT.